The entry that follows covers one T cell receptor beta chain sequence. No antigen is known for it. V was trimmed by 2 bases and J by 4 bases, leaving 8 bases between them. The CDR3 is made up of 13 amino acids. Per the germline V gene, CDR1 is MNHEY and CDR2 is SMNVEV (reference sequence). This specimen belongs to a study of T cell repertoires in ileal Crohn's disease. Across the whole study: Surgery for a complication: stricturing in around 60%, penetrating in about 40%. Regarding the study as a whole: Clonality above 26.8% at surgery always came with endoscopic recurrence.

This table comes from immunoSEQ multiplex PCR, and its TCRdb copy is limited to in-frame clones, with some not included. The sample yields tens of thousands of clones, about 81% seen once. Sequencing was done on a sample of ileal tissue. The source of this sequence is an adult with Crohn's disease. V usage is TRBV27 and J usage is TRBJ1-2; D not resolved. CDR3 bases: TGTGCCAGCAGTTTAAACAGATTCTATGGCTACACCTTC. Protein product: CASSLNRFYGYTF.